These T cell receptor beta chains were read from a single sample in a study of control samples from healthy donors and cancer patients. Produced via immunoSEQ multiplex PCR; TCRdb's table is partial and in-frame only. Of approximately 170,000 clones listed, 85% to 90% are singletons. Sequences were obtained from blood. These TCRs come from a woman aged 45-65 years in good health. Each CDR3 is given with its conserved first and last residue. Each record gives: V gene, CDR3 length, J gene, D gene, clone size, CDR3 DNA, CDR3 protein. A D gene is named only where the DNA matches it firmly. Only part of the rows carry a size: once, few, many, or a class if the clone is expanded.

TRBV14	13	TRBJ1-5	NA	NA	TGTGCCAGCAGCCGCCGTCCGGAGGAGCCCCAGCATTTT	CASSRRPEEPQHF
TRBV18	13	TRBJ2-3	NA	NA	TGTGCCAGCTCATTGTCTCCATCGGATACGCAGTATTTT	CASSLSPSDTQYF
TRBV9	16	TRBJ2-1	TRBD2	NA	TGTGCCAGCAGCGTAGGGCCTAGCGGGGGGGCCTATGAGCAGTTCTTC	CASSVGPSGGAYEQFF
TRBV4-3	14	TRBJ1-2	NA	once	TGCGCCAGCAGCCTCGGCCCGGGAAACTATGGCTACACCTTC	CASSLGPGNYGYTF
TRBV7-2	17	TRBJ1-2	TRBD1	NA	TGTGCCAGCAGCCCAAACCTCCAACGGACAGGGCCTAATGGCTACACCTTC	CASSPNLQRTGPNGYTF
TRBV14	14	TRBJ1-1	NA	NA	TGTGCCAGCAGCCAATTGAGGGGGAACACTGAAGCTTTCTTT	CASSQLRGNTEAFF
TRBV19	15	TRBJ1-2	TRBD1	once	TGTGCCACCATAAAACCAGGGGGTCCTAACTATGGCTACACCTTC	CATIKPGGPNYGYTF
TRBV4-1	13	TRBJ1-1	NA	NA	TGCGCCAGCAGCCGAGATGGGGGGCTTGAAGCTTTCTTT	CASSRDGGLEAFF
TRBV10-2	13	TRBJ2-7	TRBD1	NA	TGCGCCAGCAGGGACAGGGCCTCCTACGAGCAGTACTTC	CASRDRASYEQYF
TRBV3-1/TRBV3-2	16	TRBJ1-2	NA	NA	TGTGCCAGCAGCCAAGGCGGGGGAAGGGTTATTGGCGGCTACACCTTC	CASSQGGGRVIGGYTF
TRBV9	15	TRBJ1-4	NA	few	TGTGCCAGCAACCCCTTGGGGGGGCAGCGGGAAAAACTGTTTTTT	CASNPLGGQREKLFF
TRBV11-2	13	TRBJ2-1	NA	NA	TGTGCCAGCAACCTTCCCCTCGAAAATGAGCAGTTCTTC	CASNLPLENEQFF
TRBV4-2	17	TRBJ1-3	NA	NA	TGTGCCAGCAGCCAAATCGCGGGAACTACCTCTGGAAACACCATATATTTT	CASSQIAGTTSGNTIYF
TRBV30	15	TRBJ1-1	NA	once	TGTGCCTGGAGCCGTTTGGGGGTGAGGGACACTGAAGCTTTCTTT	CAWSRLGVRDTEAFF
TRBV29-1	14	TRBJ1-1	NA	once	TGCAGCGTTGTTTGGGGCAAGGGATGGGGTGAAGCTTTCTTT	CSVVWGKGWGEAFF
TRBV15	17	TRBJ2-1	TRBD2	NA	TGTGCCACCACCGGAGGACTAGCGGGTCTCTCCTACAATGAGCAGTTCTTC	CATTGGLAGLSYNEQFF
TRBV5-6	13	TRBJ2-3	NA	NA	TGTGCCAGCACCCCGGACGGGGTGGGGACGCAGTATTTT	CASTPDGVGTQYF
TRBV19	14	TRBJ2-7	TRBD2	NA	TGTGCCAGTAGTATATCGGGACTAGCCTACGAGCAGTACTTC	CASSISGLAYEQYF
TRBV7-9	15	TRBJ1-2	NA	NA	TGTGCCAGCAGCTTCGACTTGACAGCTAACTATGGCTACACCTTC	CASSFDLTANYGYTF
TRBV2	17	TRBJ2-3	NA	NA	TGTGCCAGCAGGTCAAACCCATCTAGCGCTAGCACAGATACGCAGTATTTT	CASRSNPSSASTDTQYF
TRBV7-9	13	TRBJ2-4	NA	NA	TGTGCCAGCAGCTTAATCGAGTGGGGTCGGGTCGGATTC	CASSLIEWGRVGF
TRBV5-1	16	TRBJ2-5	TRBD2	NA	TGCGCCAGCAGCTTGGGCGGGACTAGCGGGGTAGAGACCCAGTACTTC	CASSLGGTSGVETQYF
TRBV7-2	13	TRBJ2-7	NA	NA	TGTGCCAGCAGCCTCAATGGGGGTTACGAGCAGTACTTC	CASSLNGGYEQYF
TRBV3-1/TRBV3-2	16	TRBJ1-3	NA	NA	TGTGCCAGCAGCCAAGAAGTCGGGACCTCTGGAAACACCATATATTTT	CASSQEVGTSGNTIYF
TRBV6-5	14	TRBJ2-2	TRBD2	NA	TGTGCCAGCACCTGGACTAGCGGGGTCGGGGAGCTGTTTTTT	CASTWTSGVGELFF
TRBV7-8	13	TRBJ2-1	NA	NA	TGTGCCAGCAGCTTACTACAGTACAATGAGCAGTTCTTC	CASSLLQYNEQFF
TRBV10-3	12	TRBJ1-2	NA	few	TGTGCCACGACTACGGACGGCTATGGCTACACCTTC	CATTTDGYGYTF
TRBV7-6	17	TRBJ2-3	TRBD2	NA	TGTGCCAGCAGCTTGGGGACTAGCGGGAGTTATACAGATACGCAGTATTTT	CASSLGTSGSYTDTQYF
TRBV4-2	16	TRBJ1-5	TRBD1	NA	TGTGCCAGCAGCCAAGTGGGACAGACTAGCAATCAGCCCCAGCATTTT	CASSQVGQTSNQPQHF
TRBV6-5	15	TRBJ1-6	TRBD1	NA	TGTGCCAGCAGAACAGGGGACAGGGGGTTTTCACCCCTCCACTTT	CASRTGDRGFSPLHF
TRBV30	14	TRBJ1-6	NA	NA	TGTGCCTGGAGTGTCATTCTGATAAATTCACCCCTCCACTTT	CAWSVILINSPLHF
TRBV14	16	TRBJ2-3	TRBD2	NA	TGTGCCAGCAGCGATACCGGGACTAGCCCGGCAGATACGCAGTATTTT	CASSDTGTSPADTQYF
TRBV28	16	TRBJ2-5	TRBD2	NA	TGTGCCAGCAGACCCCCTGTAGCGGGAGCACGGGAGACCCAGTACTTC	CASRPPVAGARETQYF
TRBV14	15	TRBJ2-5	TRBD1	NA	TGTGCCAGCAGCCGCTTAACAGGGGGCTACGAGACCCAGTACTTC	CASSRLTGGYETQYF
TRBV4-2	13	TRBJ2-7	NA	NA	TGTGCCAGCAGCCGTGCGGTCTCCTACGAGCAGTACTTC	CASSRAVSYEQYF
TRBV5-5	15	TRBJ1-4	NA	NA	TGTGCCAGCAGCTTGATTCCCGACCCAAATGAAAAACTGTTTTTT	CASSLIPDPNEKLFF
TRBV7-3	15	TRBJ2-2	NA	NA	TGTGCCAGCAGCTTGCCGGGGCTGAACACCGGGGAGCTGTTTTTT	CASSLPGLNTGELFF
TRBV27	14	TRBJ2-5	TRBD1	NA	TGTGCCAGCAGTTTGGGACAGGGTAGTGAGACCCAGTACTTC	CASSLGQGSETQYF
TRBV6-2/TRBV6-3	15	TRBJ2-7	TRBD2	NA	TGTGCCAGCAGTTATCCGGGACTAGCGGTATACGAGCAGTACTTC	CASSYPGLAVYEQYF